Described below is a single TCR beta chain sequence and its context. TCRdb recomputed calls from the RT-PCR reads with MiXCR, one row per CDR3 protein. The sample contains about 680,000 distinct CDR3 sequences, 11% to 15% of which appear only once. CDR1 and CDR2 (germline): KGHDR, SFDVKD. V was cut by 3 bases and J by 15 bases, with 17 bases left in between. CDR3 length: 13 amino acids. The sequence was collected from a female donor in good health, serving as a healthy control. The specimen was memory CD4+ T cells from blood. V and J are TRBV24-1 and TRBJ2-1, with D maybe TRBD2 (5 bases). CDR3 loop: CATSDPDRESRFF. The CDR3 DNA is TGTGCCACCAGTGATCCCGACCGGGAATCGCGGTTCTTC.